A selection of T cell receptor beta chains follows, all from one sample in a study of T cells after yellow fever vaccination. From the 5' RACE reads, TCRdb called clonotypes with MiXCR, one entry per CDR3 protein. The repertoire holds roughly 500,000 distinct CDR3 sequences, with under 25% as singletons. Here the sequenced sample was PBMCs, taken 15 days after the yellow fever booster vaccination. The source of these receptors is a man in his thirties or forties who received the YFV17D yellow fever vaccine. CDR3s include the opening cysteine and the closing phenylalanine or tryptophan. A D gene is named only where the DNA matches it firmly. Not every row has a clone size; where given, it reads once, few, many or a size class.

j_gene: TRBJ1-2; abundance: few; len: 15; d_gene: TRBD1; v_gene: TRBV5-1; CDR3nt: TGCGCCAGCAGCTCTGGACAGGGGGGGACTTATGGCTACACCTTC; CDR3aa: CASSSGQGGTYGYTF
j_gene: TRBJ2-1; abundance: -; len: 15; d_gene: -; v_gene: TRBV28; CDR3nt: TGTGCCAGCAGATCCAGGGAGGAGACCTACAATGAGCAGTTCTTC; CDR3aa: CASRSREETYNEQFF
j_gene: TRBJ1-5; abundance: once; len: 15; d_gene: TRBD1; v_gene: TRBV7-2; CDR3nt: TGTGCCAGCAGCTTTGGGACAGGAAAAAACCAGCCCCAGCATTTT; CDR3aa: CASSFGTGKNQPQHF
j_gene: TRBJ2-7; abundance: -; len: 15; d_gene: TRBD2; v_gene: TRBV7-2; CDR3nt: TGTGCCAGCAGCTTAGCGATTAGCGGGTACTACGAGCAGTACTTC; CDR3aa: CASSLAISGYYEQYF
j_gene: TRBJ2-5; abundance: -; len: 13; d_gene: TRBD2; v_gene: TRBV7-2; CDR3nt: TGTGCCAGCAGCCGCGGGAGCTCGGAGACCCAGTACTTC; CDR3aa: CASSRGSSETQYF
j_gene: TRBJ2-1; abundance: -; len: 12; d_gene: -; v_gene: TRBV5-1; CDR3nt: TGCGCCAGCAGCTTCCTCTACAATGAGCAGTTCTTC; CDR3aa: CASSFLYNEQFF
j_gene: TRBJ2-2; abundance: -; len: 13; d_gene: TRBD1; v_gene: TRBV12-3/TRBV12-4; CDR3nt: TGTGCCAGCAGCCGGGGACAGTCCGGGGAGCTGTTTTTT; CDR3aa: CASSRGQSGELFF
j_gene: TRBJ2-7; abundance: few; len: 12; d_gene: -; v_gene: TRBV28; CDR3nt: TGTGCCAGCAGGTCCATTAACTACGAGCAGTACTTC; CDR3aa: CASRSINYEQYF
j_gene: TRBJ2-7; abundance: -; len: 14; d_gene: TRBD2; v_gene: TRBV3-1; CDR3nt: TGTGCCAGCGCCGCTAGCGGGGAAGCCTACGAGCAGTACTTC; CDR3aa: CASAASGEAYEQYF
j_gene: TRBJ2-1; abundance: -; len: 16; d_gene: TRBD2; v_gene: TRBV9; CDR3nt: TGTGCCAGCAGTCGTAGCTATCTAGCGGGAGCCGGTGAGCAGTTCTTC; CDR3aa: CASSRSYLAGAGEQFF
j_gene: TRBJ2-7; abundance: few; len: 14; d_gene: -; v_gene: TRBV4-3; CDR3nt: TGCGCCAGCAGCCAAGATTACAGGGACTACGAGCAGTACTTC; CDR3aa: CASSQDYRDYEQYF
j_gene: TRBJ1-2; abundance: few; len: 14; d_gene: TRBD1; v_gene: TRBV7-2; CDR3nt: TGTGCCAGCAGTCCGGGACAGGGATATTGGGGCTACACCTTC; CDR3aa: CASSPGQGYWGYTF
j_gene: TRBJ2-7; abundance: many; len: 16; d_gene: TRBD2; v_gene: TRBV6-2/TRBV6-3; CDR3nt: TGTGCCAGCGAATCTTTCCTAGCGGGACGACTTCAAGAGCAGTACTTC; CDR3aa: CASESFLAGRLQEQYF
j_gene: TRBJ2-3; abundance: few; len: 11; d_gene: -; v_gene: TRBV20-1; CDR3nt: TGCAGTGCTGACGGGGTGGATACGCAGTATTTT; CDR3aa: CSADGVDTQYF